Following are 10 T cell receptor beta chains from one sample sequenced in a study of response to subunit inactivated influenza vaccine (dated by TCRdb to the late 2010s). Preparation of the library involved RT-PCR. Reads for this sample came from an Illumina HiSeq 2500. Using fastp at Q25 and MiXCR, TCRdb reprocessed the public reads and kept productive beta chains. CDR3 protein duplicates are merged, each entry listing the most common genes and DNA. Present in this sample are just over 300,000 distinct CDR3 sequences, around a fifth of which were seen just once. Clones ranked in the top ten supply around 9.6% of the sample. The sample here was PBMCs from blood, taken approximately 20 months after vaccination. The receptor set was obtained from a man between 50 and 69 years old who received an inactivated influenza vaccine. Donor details come from another sample of the same person, matched by shared clones.

This chain connects TRBV18 to TRBJ1-6, with no clear D. Germline V lookup: CDR1 KGHSH, CDR2 LQKENI. The V end lost 6 bases, the J end lost 8 bases, and 17 bases lay between the germline ends. The CDR3 consists of 15 residues. The CDR3 is CASSPNGPRDSPLHF. CDR3 sequence (DNA): TGTGCCAGCTCTCCTAACGGGCCTCGTGATTCACCCCTCCACTTT. The full variable domain, completed using reference TRBV18 and TRBJ1-6, is NAGVMQNPRHLVRRRGQEARLRCSPMKGHSHVYWYRQLPEEGLKFMVYLQKENIIDESGMPKERFSAEFPKEGPSILRIQQVVRGDSAAYFCASSPNGPRDSPLHFGNGTRLTVT.

This clonotype has ten or more counts. This chain uses TRBV27 with TRBJ1-5, with D perhaps matching TRBD1 (6 bases). V shed 6 bases and J shed 9 bases, with 24 bases lying between them. CDR3 size: 16 residues. Germline V gives CDR1 MNHEY, CDR2 SMNVEV (reference sequence). The CDR3 DNA reads as TGTGCCAGCAGACGACCGGTGGGGGGGGCGGGTCCGCCCCAGCATTTT. Translating gives CASRRPVGGAGPPQHF.

This clonotype turned up a few times. The chain couples TRBV2 to TRBJ2-2; the match to TRBD2 covers 13 bases. CDR3 length: 20 amino acids. CDR1 and CDR2 (germline): SNHLY, FYNNEI. With 7 bases clipped from V and 6 bases from J, the junction kept 20 bases outside the gene matches. The CDR3 region has the DNA TGTGCCAGCACCATGGGACAACCACTAGCGGGAGGGGGATATGCCGGGGAGCTGTTTTTT. Translation: CASTMGQPLAGGGYAGELFF.

This clonotype has only a few counts. V is TRBV20-1 and J is TRBJ2-1; 9 bases map to TRBD2. The V gene's germline CDR1 is DFQATT and CDR2 SNEGSKA (reference sequence). The V segment lost 3 bases and the J segment 9 bases; nucleotides outside the gene matches: 12. This CDR3 has 15 amino acids. The CDR3 DNA reads TGCAGTGCTAGGGCTCCGGGACTAGCCCTGGGTGAGCAGTTCTTC. It specifies CSARAPGLALGEQFF.

This clonotype was detected a few times. The chain carries TRBV9 and TRBJ1-3; possibly TRBD1 for D (6 bases). The V end lost 0 bases, the J end lost 3 bases, and 16 bases lay between the germline ends. The V gene's germline CDR1 is SGDLS and CDR2 YYNGEE. The length of the CDR3 is 17 residues. CDR3: CASSVEARQVGGNTIYF. Written as DNA, the CDR3 is TGTGCCAGCAGCGTAGAGGCCCGACAGGTCGGTGGAAACACCATATATTTT.

There are a few counts of this clonotype. The chain links TRBV7-2 to TRBJ2-3; D remains ambiguous. The CDR3 extends over 12 amino acids. Trimming left V 5 bases short and J 6 bases short, with 9 bases between. The V gene's germline CDR1 is SGHTA and CDR2 FQGNSA. CDR3 coding DNA: TGTGCCAGCAGCCCCCCGGTTGATACGCAGTATTTT. Residues: CASSPPVDTQYF. The variable domain in full, with the rest retrieved from reference TRBV7-2 and TRBJ2-3, is GAGVSQSPSNKVTEKGKDVELRCDPISGHTALYWYRQSLGQGLEFLIYFQGNSAPDKSGLPSDRFSAERTGGSVSTLTIQRTQQEDSAVYLCASSPPVDTQYFGPGTRLTVL.

This clonotype was counted only a few times. The V gene is TRBV2, the J gene TRBJ2-2; weak D call: TRBD1 (6 bases). This CDR3 has 14 amino acids. The V gene's germline CDR1 is SNHLY and CDR2 FYNNEI. Trimming shortened V by 8 bases and J by 1 base, and 11 bases separated the two germline ends. CDR3 sequence reads: CASGGQRNTGELFF. As DNA, the CDR3 is TGTGCCAGCGGTGGACAGAGGAACACCGGGGAGCTGTTTTTT.

The V and J genes are TRBV27 and TRBJ1-1, with 11 positions matching TRBD1. The CDR3 totals 14 residues. After removal of 3 bases from V and 7 bases from J, the junction contained 4 bases not matched to a gene. Germline CDR1 MNHEY, CDR2 SMNVEV (reference sequence). The CDR3: CASSFGQGAGEAFF. CDR3 coding DNA: TGTGCCAGCAGTTTCGGACAGGGGGCGGGTGAAGCTTTCTTT.

The chain carries TRBV2 and TRBJ2-3, with 9 nucleotides matching TRBD2. Unmatched junction bases numbered 4, after V lost 0 bases and J lost 3 bases. Germline loops: CDR1 SNHLY, CDR2 FYNNEI. The CDR3 spans 16 residues. CDR3 nucleotide sequence: TGTGCCAGCAGTGAAGCGCCGGGACTAGCTACAGATACGCAGTATTTT. It yields the protein CASSEAPGLATDTQYF.

This clonotype appeared many times. Written as DNA, the CDR3 is TGTGCCAGCAGTTTCGTCCCGGGGAATCAGCCCCAGCATTTT. Translation gives CASSFVPGNQPQHF. The chain is built from TRBV12-3 or TRBV12-4 and TRBJ1-5; D not resolved. Trimming removed 3 bases at V and 4 bases at J, with 10 bases between. The CDR3 runs to 14 residues.